This TCR beta chain was documented in a study of cytomegalovirus exposure and HLA in healthy donors (dated by TCRdb to 2016 to 2017). For the study in its entirety: An earlier analysis of under 600 of the donors reported about 250 Gb of sequence data and 117 million unique TCR beta sequences from about 179 million T cells. Roughly 300 gigabases of sequencing data and 70 million to 85 million unique TCR sequences were included in an early release covering about 700 HLA-typed donors. The genetic ancestry cluster associated with self-reported Caucasian donors included 81% of the roughly 400 genotyped donors. The study aimed to test whether cataloging public T cell receptors could reveal signatures of past pathogen exposure. Using immunosequencing, the study profiled T cell repertoires from around 680 subjects and related those repertoires to cytomegalovirus serostatus. In addition to the first cohort of approximately 650 subjects, a separate validation cohort of about 120 different subjects was used. To predict cytomegalovirus infection status, the study brought together high-throughput TCR immunosequencing, statistical association of individual TCRs with disease status, and machine learning. In a later analysis, previously published TCR beta repertoires from 550 to 750 donors were re-analyzed and high-resolution HLA genotyping was added so that TCR occurrence patterns could be studied. Rather than using new phenotypic data, the later analysis identified candidate immune exposures from TCR beta sequences and from how often those sequences occurred across donors. In an earlier analysis of roughly 600 of the donors, high-throughput TCR beta sequencing was used to judge whether each TCR beta V gene segment behaved as functional or pseudogenic. Donor age, sex, ethnicity and CMV serostatus were compiled together with the repertoire data. A later genetic analysis used genome-wide SNP genotypes for about three fifths of the 666 donors, treating that subset as a discovery cohort. Every repertoire in the discovery cohort had been generated on one and the same sequencing platform. Class I and class II HLA loci were covered by the typing at four-digit resolution. Typing coverage differed by locus: A, B, C, DRB1 and DQB1 were typed in about 629-640 donors, DQA1 in approximately 520, DPA1 in 600 to 610, and DPB1 in 472. Four to six DR-DQ haplotypes were handled as single units for association and clustering, since linkage in the cohort was strong. On average, around 240,000 unique TCR beta nucleotide sequences were sequenced per donor among a few hundred genotyped donors of the cohort, with roughly 20% of those sequences being non-productive. Overall results and qualifications from the work: Some IMGT-functional V segments, including TRBV6-2 and TRBV6-3, could not be told apart with the 87-base-pair reads, so those segments were excluded. The authors suggested that the approach could potentially be generalized to other disease states and immunological phenotypes. HLA typing was unavailable for some donors at each locus, so association tests used only the typed subset. Most TCR sequences were observed very rarely across donors, whereas some public TCRs were present in many individuals. Correlated functional status among segregating V segments might be attributable to linkage disequilibrium, but an unknown experimental factor could not be ruled out. A cluster of highly shared sequence variants was judged likely to be a technical artifact of the sequencing pipeline. For the cohort, immune exposure information was limited to CMV serostatus. About 17 rarely observed V segments, including chromosome 9 orphons, were excluded from the earlier analysis of several hundred of the donors because counts were too low. In vitro tests confirmed that a few of the cytomegalovirus-associated TCR beta chains recognize cytomegalovirus antigens. The classifier was reported to diagnose cytomegalovirus status with high specificity and sensitivity in both the original and validation cohorts. Several of the top co-occurrence clusters appeared to be linked to parvovirus B19, influenza, CMV and Epstein-Barr virus, according to a later analysis. A further reported finding was that TCR beta sequences accurately predicted the HLA-A and HLA-B alleles for most subjects in the first cohort. According to a later genetic analysis, donors in an Asian-associated ancestry cluster had fewer N-insertions in productive TCRs than the roughly 660-donor mean. According to a later analysis, most CMV-associated TCR beta chains appeared to be HLA-restricted, and the HLA associations seemed to be driven largely by CMV exposure. A later analysis found that HLA-associated TCR beta chains were more clonally expanded and had lower generation probabilities than equally common non-associated chains. In an earlier analysis of some 540 of the donors, most TCR beta V segments appeared in productive rearrangements about 87% or about 30% of the time, broadly matching IMGT annotations. An association between a missense DCLRE1C variant and V-gene and J-gene trimming of TCR beta chains was found in a later genetic analysis and replicated in an independent cohort. In a later analysis, 16,951 TCR beta sequences were associated with specific HLA alleles at a false discovery rate of 0.05. When HLA alleles, especially DR and DQ, strongly co-occurred, TCR associations were difficult to assign to individual alleles. In a later analysis, TCR association rates were found to vary across HLA loci, with the most associated TCRs seen for DRB1 alleles and the fewest for HLA-C alleles. A total of fewer than 200 TCR beta chains were listed by the study as associated with cytomegalovirus. Sequencing depth was assumed to be roughly uniform across donors in the presence/absence analyses, though that assumption may not hold. In this cohort, only TCR beta chains were sequenced, and detectable features were limited by the absence of alpha or paired-chain data.

The cohort consisted of 650 to 700 healthy bone marrow donors. Cohort members were all nominally healthy when sampled, although unrecorded immune exposures were likely present. The donor was CMV seronegative and belonged to the group of under 400 seronegative cohort members. Each donor provided a peripheral blood sample, and peripheral blood mononuclear cells were used for TCR beta sequencing. Genomic DNA extraction from the blood cell samples was performed with the Qiagen DNeasy Blood Extraction Kit. Comments on this clone: What antigen it recognizes has not been identified. At one boundary the junction diverges from the germline segment, which might be a read error.

Looking up the germline V gene (reference sequence) yields CDR1 SEHNR and CDR2 FQNEAQ. The CDR3, from cysteine to phenylalanine, totals 16 residues. Only the CDR3 part of the read is kept: 48 bases, read in frame from the first base. The library was produced with the immunoSEQ multiplex PCR assay. For the multiplex PCR, a mixture combining 60 forward primers for TCR Vbeta segments and 13 reverse primers for TCR Jbeta segments was used. Amplification of the CDR3 region of rearranged TCR beta genes was performed with a multiplex PCR assay on genomic DNA. The amplified TCR beta libraries were sequenced on the Illumina HiSeq System as 87-base-pair reads. In the original analysis: A later analysis counted tens of millions of unique TCR beta chains across the 666 repertoires, and some 11 million of these chains were shared by at least two donors. To remove PCR and sequencing errors, raw reads were error-corrected and collapsed into unique sequences using a nearest-neighbor algorithm that merged closely related sequences. V, D and J gene segments were assigned by aligning CDR3 sequences to IMGT reference sequences. Each retained sequence needed at least a six-nucleotide match to both a V gene segment and a J gene segment. A rearrangement was called productive if the CDR3 had no stop codons and remained in frame with V and J, and every other rearrangement was called non-productive. Following IMGT convention, CDR3 was defined as the stretch from the second conserved V-encoded cysteine to the conserved J-encoded phenylalanine. The earlier analysis of 500 to 650 of the donors excluded any sequence lacking an unambiguous match to a single V gene segment. In an earlier analysis of about 590 of the donors, a V segment was called functional when productive rearrangements were above 56.7%, and segregating when the standard deviation between donors exceeded 5%. A statistical classification framework was built for diagnosing cytomegalovirus status from the catalog of TCR beta chain sequences. V and J gene assignment, in a later analysis, came from comparing TCR nucleotide sequences with IMGT/GENE-DB human TR gene sequences. The TCRdist pipeline was used in a later analysis to assign CDR3 sequences and most-parsimonious VDJ recombination scenarios. In a later analysis, each TCR beta chain was defined by its CDR3 amino acid sequence together with its V-gene family, and reads without a unique V-gene family were excluded. To address suspected cross-contamination and a sequencing artifact, a later analysis removed approximately 600 highly shared, low-generation-probability nucleotide sequences. A later analysis calculated a clonal expansion index for each public chain from normalized within-repertoire ranks of inferred template counts. Generation probabilities in a later analysis came from a VDJ recombination model fitted to out-of-frame rearrangements, and those results were checked against IGoR. Hypergeometric tests were used in a later analysis to score TCR-TCR, TCR-HLA and TCR-CMV co-occurrence, with a repertoire-size bias correction applied to the TCR pairs. A later analysis estimated false discovery rates by permuting HLA or CMV assignments 20 times. In a later analysis, co-occurring TCRs were grouped with DBSCAN, and TCRdist sequence similarity was added when clustering was performed within HLA-allele-positive subsets. For co-occurrence clustering, repertoires with fewer than 30,000 or more than 120,000 public chains were excluded, along with roughly five repertoires with anomalous nucleotide sharing. This is the immuneACCESS table as TCRdb keeps it, with only in-frame sequences that have V and J called. A part of the clones is gone; compared with another copy, unresolved V genes explain less than half, and the rest is unexplained. V and J calls and clone size are given by that table; D and trimming were obtained from the DNA. This sample comprises about 170,000 clones, about 79% of them detected only once. The ten largest clones add up to approximately 2.1% of the sample.

Rearrangement joined TRBV7-9 to TRBJ2-7, with 9 junctional bases fitting TRBD1. The clonotype comes from a woman aged 50 to 60 in good health and CMV-seronegative. Sample: PBMCs. The bases are TGTTCCAGCAGCCCGTACCGGGACAGGGCGGTCTACGAGCAGTACTTC. Translated, this is CSSSPYRDRAVYEQYF.